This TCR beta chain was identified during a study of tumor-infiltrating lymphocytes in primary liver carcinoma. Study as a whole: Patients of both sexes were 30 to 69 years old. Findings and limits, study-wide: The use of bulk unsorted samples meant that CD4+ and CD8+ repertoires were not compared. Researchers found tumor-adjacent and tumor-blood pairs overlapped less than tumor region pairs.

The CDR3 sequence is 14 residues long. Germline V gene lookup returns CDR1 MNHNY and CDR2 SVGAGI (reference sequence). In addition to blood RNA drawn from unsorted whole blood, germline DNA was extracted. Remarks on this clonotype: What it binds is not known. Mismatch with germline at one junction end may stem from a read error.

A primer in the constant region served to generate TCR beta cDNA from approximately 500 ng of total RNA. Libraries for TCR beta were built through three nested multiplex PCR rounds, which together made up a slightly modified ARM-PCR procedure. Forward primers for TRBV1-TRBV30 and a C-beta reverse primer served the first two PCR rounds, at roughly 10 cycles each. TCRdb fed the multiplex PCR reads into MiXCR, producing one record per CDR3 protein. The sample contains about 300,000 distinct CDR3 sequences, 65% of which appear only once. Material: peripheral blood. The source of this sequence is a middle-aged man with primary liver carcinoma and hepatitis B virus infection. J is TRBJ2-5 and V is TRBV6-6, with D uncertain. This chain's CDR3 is CASSYSQSRETQYF. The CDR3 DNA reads TGTGCCAGTAGTTATTCCCAATCGAGAGAGACCCAGTACTTC.